The clone carrying this T cell receptor beta chain has just a few counts. Its antigen is still unknown. This specimen belongs to a study of blood T cells in healthy people across ages. Findings and caveats of the study: There was a strong correlation between TCR beta diversity and naive T cell percentage.

Peripheral blood, around 10 milliliters per donor, was collected. This CDR3 spans 15 amino acids. Germline V gives CDR1 KGHSH, CDR2 LQKENI. V lost 4 bases and J 2 bases, leaving 12 bases between the germline ends. A sample-barcoded 5' primer and a J-beta primer mix were used in a second PCR of about 7 to 12 cycles. With 12 random nucleotides, a template-switch adaptor tagged each individual cDNA molecule. MiXCR, run by TCRdb on the 5' RACE reads, gives a single entry per CDR3 protein. The sample holds 550,000 to 750,000 distinct CDR3 sequences; 20% to 25% are singletons and the top ten take approximately 3.6%.

The chain combines TRBV18 with TRBJ2-1; the D gene is possibly TRBD2 (6 bases). This clonotype originated in a man aged 65-85 years in good health. Source material: blood. Here the CDR3 DNA reads TGTGCCAGCTCACGGGCGGGACCAACCTACAATGAGCAGTTCTTC. Protein: CASSRAGPTYNEQFF. Full variable domain (rest looked up from reference TRBV18 and TRBJ2-1): NAGVMQNPRHLVRRRGQEARLRCSPMKGHSHVYWYRQLPEEGLKFMVYLQKENIIDESGMPKERFSAEFPKEGPSILRIQQVVRGDSAAYFCASSRAGPTYNEQFFGPGTRLTVL.